These 18 T cell receptor beta chains were all obtained from the same sample, sequenced in a study of shared clonotypes between healthy human individuals (dated by TCRdb to the early 2020s). The method was the immunoSEQ multiplex PCR assay. In TCRdb, the immuneACCESS table is reduced to in-frame sequences with V and J assigned. These tables do not hold every clone; where another copy was compared, an unresolved V gene accounts for under half, and the others remain unexplained. For this sample the table gives almost 750,000 clones, of which approximately 72% were detected only once. The ten largest clones add up to under 2% of the sample. The source material was memory CD4+ T cells sorted from blood. Interpreted using the paper, the cell subset or site label stands for: CD45RA-negative fraction. These receptors were taken from a woman aged 25 to 39 in good health.

The chain employs TRBV19 and TRBJ1-3; D is unresolved. Per the germline V gene, CDR1 is LNHDA and CDR2 is SQIVND (reference sequence). Trimming left V 10 bases short and J 0 bases short, with 19 bases between. CDR3 length: 16 residues. The CDR3 sequence: CATLGRRTSSGNTIYF. The CDR3 DNA follows: TGTGCCACTTTGGGCAGGCGTACAAGCTCTGGAAACACCATATATTTT.

The chain employs TRBV6-1 and TRBJ1-5; TRBD1 might be the D (6 bases). The CDR3 extends over 15 amino acids. V was clipped by 6 bases and J by 3 bases, with 15 bases between them. Germline V lookup: CDR1 MNHNS, CDR2 SASEGT. The CDR3 bases are TGTGCCAGCAGAACCTACGGACAGCTCAATCAGCCCCAGCATTTT. This gives the protein CASRTYGQLNQPQHF.

The CDR3 here is CASSFGESEPQHF. The DNA for the CDR3 is TGTGCCAGCAGCTTTGGGGAATCGGAGCCCCAGCATTTT. The chain recombines TRBV7-9 with TRBJ1-5; no clear D gene. With 3 bases removed from V and 8 bases from J, the gap between germline ends came to 11 bases. CDR3 length: 13 amino acids. Per the germline V gene, CDR1 is SEHNR and CDR2 is FQNEAQ (reference sequence).

This chain uses TRBV6-1 with TRBJ1-1, with 7 positions matching TRBD1. This CDR3 contains 15 residues. V lost 4 bases, J lost 5 bases, and 10 bases stayed unmatched. Germline CDR1 MNHNS, CDR2 SASEGT. CDR3 residues: CASSAHTGARTEAFF. The CDR3 DNA reads as TGTGCCAGCAGTGCCCATACAGGGGCTAGGACTGAAGCTTTCTTT.

The rearrangement uses TRBV4-2 and TRBJ2-1; 8 bases are shared with TRBD2. This CDR3 region has 16 residues. CDR1 LGHNA and CDR2 YNFKEQ come from the germline V gene. V shed 3 bases and J 1 base; nucleotides not matched to a gene: 5. CDR3 DNA: TGTGCCAGCAGCCAGTCAGCGGGAGAATCCTACAATGAGCAGTTCTTC. Its translation is CASSQSAGESYNEQFF.

The CDR3 here is CASSFRGRGRNQPQHF. CDR3 sequence (DNA): TGTGCCAGCAGTTTCCGGGGGCGCGGCCGCAATCAGCCCCAGCATTTT. V gene TRBV28 combines with J gene TRBJ1-5; possibly TRBD1 for D (6 bases). Germline values: CDR1 MDHEN, CDR2 SYDVKM. Trimming took 3 bases from V and 2 from J, leaving 14 bases between them. CDR3 length: 16 amino acids.

V gene TRBV29-1 combines with J gene TRBJ2-4, with D unclear. Germline loops: CDR1 SQVTM, CDR2 ANQGSEA. V was trimmed by 7 bases and J by 0 bases, leaving 4 bases between them. The CDR3 is made up of 11 amino acids. This CDR3 reads CSAIAKNIQYF. CDR3 sequence (DNA): TGCAGCGCTATAGCCAAAAACATTCAGTACTTC.

The chain recombines TRBV11-2 with TRBJ2-2; the D is unclear. This CDR3 comprises 16 residues. Germline V gives CDR1 SGHAT, CDR2 FQNNGV. V was cut by 1 base and J by 6 bases, with 15 bases left in between. The CDR3 sequence is CASSLVGSISPGELFF. The CDR3 bases are TGTGCCAGCAGCTTAGTAGGCTCTATTAGCCCCGGGGAGCTGTTTTTT. Using reference TRBV11-2 and TRBJ2-2 for the parts outside the CDR3, the full variable domain is EAGVAQSPRYKIIEKRQSVAFWCNPISGHATLYWYQQILGQGPKLLIQFQNNGVVDDSQLPKDRFSAERLKGVDSTLKIQPAKLEDSAVYLCASSLVGSISPGELFFGEGSRLTVL.

The CDR3, as DNA: TGTGCCAGCAGTGAACCGGGGGTCCGGGATGAGCAGTTCTTC. This encodes CASSEPGVRDEQFF. The chain joins TRBV2 to TRBJ2-1, with D possibly TRBD2 on 6 matching bases. The CDR3 runs 14 residues. Germline V gives CDR1 SNHLY, CDR2 FYNNEI. Trimming shortened V by 2 bases and J by 8 bases, and 13 bases separated the two germline ends.

This chain joins TRBV5-6 and TRBJ2-1; D is unclear. Per the germline V gene, CDR1 is SGHDT and CDR2 is YYEEEE. Trimming removed 4 bases from V and 12 bases from J, with 17 bases in between. CDR3 length: 13 residues. Here the CDR3 DNA reads TGTGCCAGCAGCCCTAAGACTCGTTCGACGCAGTTCTTC. Protein product: CASSPKTRSTQFF.

V and J are TRBV29-1 and TRBJ2-5; D possibly corresponds to TRBD2 (5 bases). The CDR3 totals 12 residues. Trimming removed 6 bases at V and 4 bases at J, with 12 bases between. Germline CDR1 is SQVTM and CDR2 is ANQGSEA. The CDR3 spells CSVSGGRETQYF. The DNA for the CDR3 is TGCAGCGTCTCAGGAGGACGAGAGACCCAGTACTTC.

Notes on this clone: The same CDR3 also results from other DNA sequences found in this sample. This chain links TRBV7-2 with TRBJ1-5; no clear D gene. The V gene's germline CDR1 is SGHTA and CDR2 FQGNSA. V lost 1 base and J 1 base, leaving 8 bases between the germline ends. The CDR3 spans 15 residues. The CDR3 DNA follows: TGTGCCAGCAGCTTAGTCACTGGGAGCAATCAGCCCCAGCATTTT. Its protein product is CASSLVTGSNQPQHF.

V is TRBV6-6 and J is TRBJ2-7, with D unclear. The CDR3 extends over 15 amino acids. The ends were cut back, 2 bases at V and 5 bases at J, with 16 bases in the middle. Germline V gene lookup returns CDR1 MNHNY and CDR2 SVGAGI (reference sequence). CDR3 in amino acids: CASSYGPGVLNEQYF. The CDR3 DNA is TGTGCCAGCAGTTACGGACCAGGTGTTTTAAACGAGCAGTACTTC.

This rearrangement joins TRBV6-1 to TRBJ2-7; TRBD1 agrees at 8 bases. This CDR3 spans 14 amino acids. V trimming: 6 bases; J trimming: 6 bases; junction bases outside the gene matches: 10. Germline lookup yields CDR1 MNHNS and CDR2 SASEGT. The CDR3 region has the DNA TGTGCCAGCAGACGAAGACAGGGGATCGCCGAGCAGTACTTC. Amino acids: CASRRRQGIAEQYF.

This clone was picked up one time. This chain links TRBV29-1 with TRBJ1-2; no clear D gene. V lost 0 bases to trimming and J lost 3 bases, with 8 bases between them. Germline CDR1 and CDR2: SQVTM and ANQGSEA. The CDR3 extends over 13 amino acids. CDR3 amino acids: CSVEDRTHYGYTF. The CDR3 DNA follows: TGCAGCGTTGAAGATCGCACCCACTATGGCTACACCTTC.

This chain links TRBV15 with TRBJ2-3; D is possibly TRBD2 (5 bases). Germline V gene sequence: CDR1 LNHNV, CDR2 YYDKDF (reference sequence). The germline V and J ends were trimmed by 5 bases and 13 bases, with 19 bases remaining between them. CDR3 length equals 13 residues. For the CDR3, the DNA is TGTGCCACCAGCTTCCGAACAGCGGCATACAAGTATTTT. This codes for CATSFRTAAYKYF.

The chain links TRBV7-3 to TRBJ1-5, with TRBD1 as a possible D gene (6 bases). Germline lookup yields CDR1 SGHTA and CDR2 FQGTGA. The CDR3 covers 13 residues. Deletions cut 6 bases from V and 5 bases from J, with 11 bases between. The CDR3 sequence is CASSLSGDQPQHF. The CDR3 region has the DNA TGTGCCAGCAGTTTGTCAGGGGATCAGCCCCAGCATTTT.

The genes are TRBV4-3 and TRBJ2-1; possibly TRBD1 or TRBD2 for D (5 bases each). Trimming left V 0 bases short and J 2 bases short, with 8 bases between. Germline CDR1 is LGHNA and CDR2 is YSLEER. This CDR3 has 15 amino acids. DNA for the CDR3: TGCGCCAGCAGCCAAGATGGGGGTACCTACAATGAGCAGTTCTTC. This sequence encodes CASSQDGGTYNEQFF.